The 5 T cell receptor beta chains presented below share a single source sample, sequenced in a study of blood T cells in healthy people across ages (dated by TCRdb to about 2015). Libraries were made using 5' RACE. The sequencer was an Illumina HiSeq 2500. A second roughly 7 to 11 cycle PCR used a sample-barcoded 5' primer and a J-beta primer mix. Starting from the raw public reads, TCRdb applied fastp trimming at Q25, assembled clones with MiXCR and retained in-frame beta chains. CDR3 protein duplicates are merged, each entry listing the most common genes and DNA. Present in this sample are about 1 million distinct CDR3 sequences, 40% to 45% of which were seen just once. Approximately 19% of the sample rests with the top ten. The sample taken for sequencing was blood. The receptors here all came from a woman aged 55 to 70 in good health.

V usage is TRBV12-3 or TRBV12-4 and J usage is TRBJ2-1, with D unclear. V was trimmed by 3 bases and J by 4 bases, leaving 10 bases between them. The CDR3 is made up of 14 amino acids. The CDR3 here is CASSFSLVYNEQFF. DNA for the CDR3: TGTGCCAGCAGTTTTAGTCTCGTATACAATGAGCAGTTCTTC.

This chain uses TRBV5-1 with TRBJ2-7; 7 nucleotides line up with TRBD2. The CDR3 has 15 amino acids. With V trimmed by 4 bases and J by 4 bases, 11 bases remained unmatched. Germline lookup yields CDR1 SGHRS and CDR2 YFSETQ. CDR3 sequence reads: CASSPKRDFAYEQYF. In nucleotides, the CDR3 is TGCGCCAGCAGCCCAAAGCGGGACTTCGCATACGAGCAGTACTTC.

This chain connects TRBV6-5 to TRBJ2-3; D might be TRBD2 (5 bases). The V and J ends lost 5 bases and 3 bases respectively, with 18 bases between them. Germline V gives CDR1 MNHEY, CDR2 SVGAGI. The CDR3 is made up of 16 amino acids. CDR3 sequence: CASSHDRGGRTDTQYF. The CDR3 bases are TGTGCCAGCAGTCACGACCGAGGCGGGCGTACAGATACGCAGTATTTT.

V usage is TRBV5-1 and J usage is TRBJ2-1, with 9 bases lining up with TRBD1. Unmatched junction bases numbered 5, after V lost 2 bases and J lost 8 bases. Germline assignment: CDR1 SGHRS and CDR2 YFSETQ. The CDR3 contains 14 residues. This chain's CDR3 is CASSFTGGEDEQFF. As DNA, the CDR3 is TGCGCCAGCAGCTTCACAGGGGGCGAGGATGAGCAGTTCTTC.

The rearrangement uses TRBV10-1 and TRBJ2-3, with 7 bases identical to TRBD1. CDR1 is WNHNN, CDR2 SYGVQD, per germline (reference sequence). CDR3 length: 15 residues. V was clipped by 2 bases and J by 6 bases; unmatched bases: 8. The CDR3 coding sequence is TGCGCCAGCAGTGAGGACAGGGTCATTTCTGATACGCAGTATTTT. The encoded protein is CASSEDRVISDTQYF.